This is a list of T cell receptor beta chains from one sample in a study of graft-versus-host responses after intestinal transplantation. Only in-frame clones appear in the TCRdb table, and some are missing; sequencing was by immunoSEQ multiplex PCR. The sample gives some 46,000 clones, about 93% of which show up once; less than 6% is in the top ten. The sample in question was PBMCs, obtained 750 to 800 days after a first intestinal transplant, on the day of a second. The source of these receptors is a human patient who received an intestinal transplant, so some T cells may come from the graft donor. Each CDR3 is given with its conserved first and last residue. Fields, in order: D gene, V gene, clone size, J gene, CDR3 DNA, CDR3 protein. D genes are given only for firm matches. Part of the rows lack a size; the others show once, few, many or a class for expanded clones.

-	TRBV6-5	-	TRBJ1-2	TGTGCCAGCAGCAAATCAGGGGCCTATGGCTACACCTTC	CASSKSGAYGYTF
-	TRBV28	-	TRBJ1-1	TGTGCCAGCAGTTTTATTTGGGACCATGGGGCAGGCTTCTCGAACACTGAAGCTTTCTTT	CASSFIWDHGAGFSNTEAFF
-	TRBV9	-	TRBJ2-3	TGTGCCAGCAACGTGGGTGGCGGCACAGATACGCAGTATTTT	CASNVGGGTDTQYF
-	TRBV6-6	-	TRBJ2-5	TGTGCCAGCAGTTACGGGCAGGGTAAAGAGACCCAGTACTTC	CASSYGQGKETQYF
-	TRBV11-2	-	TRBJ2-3	TGTGCCAGCAGCTTTGTCGACGGCACAGATACGCAGTATTTT	CASSFVDGTDTQYF
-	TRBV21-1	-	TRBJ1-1	TGTGCCAGCAGCAAAGGGGGCGGGGACAGATTGGGAACTGAAGCTTTCTTT	CASSKGGGDRLGTEAFF
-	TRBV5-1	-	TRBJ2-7	TGCGCCAGCAGCTGGAGCGTTGCCCCCTACGAGCAGTACTTC	CASSWSVAPYEQYF
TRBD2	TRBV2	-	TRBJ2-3	TGTGCCAGCAGTGCGGCGGGGGTCACAGATACGCAGTATTTT	CASSAAGVTDTQYF
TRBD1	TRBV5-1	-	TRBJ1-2	TGCGCCAGCAGCTTCCAGGGGGCTAACTATGGCTACACCTTC	CASSFQGANYGYTF
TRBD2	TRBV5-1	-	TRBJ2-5	TGCGCCAGCACAGCTAGAGCGGGAGGGCCGGGGGAGACCCAGTACTTC	CASTARAGGPGETQYF
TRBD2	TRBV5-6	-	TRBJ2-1	TGTGCCAGCAGCTCTGTCTCCCGCGGGGGTGAGCAGTTCTTC	CASSSVSRGGEQFF
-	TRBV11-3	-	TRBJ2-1	TGTGCCAGCAGCTTAGCTGGGGGCTCCTACAATGAGCAGTTCTTC	CASSLAGGSYNEQFF
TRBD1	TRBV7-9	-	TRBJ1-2	TGTGCCAGCAGCCCCTCCCCCGCGACAGGGGGGGTCTATGGCTACACCTTC	CASSPSPATGGVYGYTF
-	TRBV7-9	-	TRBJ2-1	TGTGCCAGCAGCTCCCTAGTTCGCGCCTACAATGAGCAGTTCTTC	CASSSLVRAYNEQFF
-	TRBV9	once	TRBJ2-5	TGTGCCAGCAGCGTAGGAGGCCGACTAGGGTCAGAGACCCAGTACTTC	CASSVGGRLGSETQYF
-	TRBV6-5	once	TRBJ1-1	TGTGCCAGTTACGGAGGGGCGGGGAACACTGAAGCTTTCTTT	CASYGGAGNTEAFF
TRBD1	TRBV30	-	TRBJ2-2	TGTGCCTGGATAGCCGGGACAGGATACACCGGGGAGCTGTTTTTT	CAWIAGTGYTGELFF
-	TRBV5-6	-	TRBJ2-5	TGTGCCAGCAGCTTGGGGGGGCAGGTCCGTGAGACCCAGTACTTC	CASSLGGQVRETQYF
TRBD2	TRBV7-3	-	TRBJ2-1	TGTGCCAGCAGCTTACTAGCGGGAGGTGGGGATGAGCAGTTCTTC	CASSLLAGGGDEQFF
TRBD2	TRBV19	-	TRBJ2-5	TGTGCCAGTACAGTCACACTAGCGAGCCAAGAGACCCAGTACTTC	CASTVTLASQETQYF
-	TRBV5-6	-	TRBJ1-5	TGTGCCAGCAGCCCTTGGAGGGGCCTTGGGCAGCCCCAGCATTTT	CASSPWRGLGQPQHF
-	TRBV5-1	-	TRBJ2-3	TGCGCCAGCAGCTTCTCGCGACAGGAGCTCACAGATACGCAGTATTTT	CASSFSRQELTDTQYF
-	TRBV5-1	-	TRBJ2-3	TGCGCCAGCAGCTTGGTCCGGCCTAGCACAGATACGCAGTATTTT	CASSLVRPSTDTQYF
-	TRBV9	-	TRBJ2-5	TGTGCCAGCAGCGTAGCAGTAGGGGCTGGAGAGACCCAGTACTTC	CASSVAVGAGETQYF
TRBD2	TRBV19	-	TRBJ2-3	TGTGCCAGTACAGCGGGAGGGCCGGGACGCGCAGATACGCAGTATTTT	CASTAGGPGRADTQYF
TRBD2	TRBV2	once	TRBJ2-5	TGTGCCACCTCTAGCGGGATCAGAGAGGCCCAGTACTTC	CATSSGIREAQYF
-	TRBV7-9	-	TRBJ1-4	TGTGCCAGCACCCCAGGGGTAGCTAATGAAAAACTGTTTTTT	CASTPGVANEKLFF
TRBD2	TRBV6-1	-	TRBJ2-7	TGTGCCAGCCTAAGACTAGCGGGAGCCTACGAGCAGTACTTC	CASLRLAGAYEQYF
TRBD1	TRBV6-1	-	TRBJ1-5	TGTGCCAGCATCAGCAGGGGGCGGGAGCCCCAGCATTTT	CASISRGREPQHF
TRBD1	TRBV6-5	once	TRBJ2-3	TGTGCCAGCAGTTACGGGACAGACAGCACAGATACGCAGTATTTT	CASSYGTDSTDTQYF
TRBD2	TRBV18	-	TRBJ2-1	TGTGCCAGCTCTTTGACGGGGCTAGCGGGAGGCGCAACCTACAATGAGCAGTTCTTC	CASSLTGLAGGATYNEQFF
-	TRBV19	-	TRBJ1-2	TGTGCCAGTAGTACCATCACCGGGCTAAGGACACCCTATGGCTACACCTTC	CASSTITGLRTPYGYTF
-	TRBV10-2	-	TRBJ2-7	TGCGCCAGCTCTCCGCCGGGGGCCTACGAGCAGTACTTC	CASSPPGAYEQYF
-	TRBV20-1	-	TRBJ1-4	TGCAGTGCTGGTCGGGGGGAACTGTTTTTT	CSAGRGELFF
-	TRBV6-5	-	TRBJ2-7	TGTGCCAGCAGACCCCCTCGGGGAAGGCAGTACTTC	CASRPPRGRQYF
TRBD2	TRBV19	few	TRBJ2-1	TGTGCCAGTACCCCGAGGGAGCTAGCGGGAGTTAATGAGCAGTTCTTC	CASTPRELAGVNEQFF
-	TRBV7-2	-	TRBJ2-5	TGTGCCAGCAGCTTATTTGGTTGGGACCTGGAGACCCAGTACTTC	CASSLFGWDLETQYF
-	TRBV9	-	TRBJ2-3	TGTGCCAGCAGCGTAGTTTCGGGCACAGATACGCAGTATTTT	CASSVVSGTDTQYF
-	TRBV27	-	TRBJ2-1	TGTGCCAGCAGTTCAGGGTTCCATGAGCAGTTCTTC	CASSSGFHEQFF
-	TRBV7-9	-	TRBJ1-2	TGTGCCAGCAGCTCCGTTGCAGGGGTAGGCGGCTACACCTTC	CASSSVAGVGGYTF
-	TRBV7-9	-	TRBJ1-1	TGTGCCAGCAGCCCGCCCGGACGGTATATTGTAGCTTTCTTT	CASSPPGRYIVAFF
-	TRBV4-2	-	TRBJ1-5	TGTGCCAGCAGCCATCCGATAGGGGGGGCGGATCAGCCCCAGCATTTT	CASSHPIGGADQPQHF
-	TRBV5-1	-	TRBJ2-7	TGCGCCAGCAGCGCTGGACAGCCCTACGAGCAGTACTTC	CASSAGQPYEQYF
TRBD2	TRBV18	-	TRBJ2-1	TGTGCCAGCTCTCCGACTAGCGGGAGGGGACCTAACAATGAGCAGTTCTTC	CASSPTSGRGPNNEQFF
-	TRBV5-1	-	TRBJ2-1	TGCGCCAGCACTCATCAGGGGAATGAGCAGTTCTTC	CASTHQGNEQFF
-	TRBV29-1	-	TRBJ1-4	TGCAGCGTTCGAAATGAAAAACTGTTTTTT	CSVRNEKLFF
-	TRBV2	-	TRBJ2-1	TGTGCCAGCAGTGAAATGGTTAGCTCCTACAATGAGCAGTTCTTC	CASSEMVSSYNEQFF
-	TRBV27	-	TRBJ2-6	TGTGCCAGCAGTTTTGGTGGGGGTCCTGGGGCCAACGTCCTGACTTTC	CASSFGGGPGANVLTF
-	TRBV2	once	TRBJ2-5	TGTGCCAGCAGGTCGGTCGGGGAGACCCAGTACTTC	CASRSVGETQYF
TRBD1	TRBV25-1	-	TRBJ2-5	TGTGCCAGCAGGAAAGGACAGGCAGTTCATCAAGAGACCCAGTACTTC	CASRKGQAVHQETQYF
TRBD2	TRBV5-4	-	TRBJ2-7	TGTGCCAGCAGCTGGACTAGCGGGAGCTTCTACGAGCAGTACTTC	CASSWTSGSFYEQYF
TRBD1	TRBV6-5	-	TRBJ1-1	TGTGCCAGCAGCTACCAGGGGGGAAACACTGAAGCTTTCTTT	CASSYQGGNTEAFF
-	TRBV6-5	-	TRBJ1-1	TGTGCCAGCAGTTACTCGAGCGGGGTAGAAGCTTTCTTT	CASSYSSGVEAFF
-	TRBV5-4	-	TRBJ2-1	TGTGCCAGCAGCTTGTCATCTAGCCGGAATGAGCAGTTCTTC	CASSLSSSRNEQFF